The 25 T cell receptor beta chains given below trace back to one sample, sequenced in a study of post-analysis software for immune sequencing data. Points from the study as a whole: About 5 TRBV segments (TRBV5-6, TRBV5-1 and TRBV20-1 among them) occurred more frequently in patients than in controls.

TCR beta libraries were prepared from cDNA with unique molecular identifiers. TCRdb processed the PCR reads anew with MiXCR; each CDR3 protein has one entry. Of roughly 170,000 distinct CDR3 sequences listed, approximately 30% are singletons. These receptors' antigens are unknown. Material for sequencing was blood. The receptors shown here come from a girl between 10 and 17 years old with multiple sclerosis.

Points on this clonotype: One junction end does not reproduce the germline sequence, and a read error may be involved. The chain recombines TRBV6-5 with TRBJ1-6, with 9 bases identical to TRBD1. Germline lookup yields CDR1 MNHEY and CDR2 SVGAGI. The CDR3 contains 15 residues. CDR3 DNA: TGTGCCAGCATCCAGGGGACAGGGAGTAATTCACCCCCCCACTTT. This gives the protein CASIQGTGSNSPPHF.

In this sample, this clonotype turned up many times. The rearrangement links TRBV12-3 or TRBV12-4 to TRBJ2-1; 8 bases fit TRBD2. V was pared by 4 bases and J by 2 bases, with 10 bases of the junction left unmatched. CDR3 size: 17 residues. In DNA, the CDR3 is TGTGCCAGCAGTTCCCTAGCGGGCTACTCGACCTACAATGAGCAGTTCTTC. Residues: CASSSLAGYSTYNEQFF.

Turning to this clonotype: A single base separates this from a much larger clone, so it may be a read error. This sequence joins TRBV29-1 and TRBJ2-1, with 8 positions matching TRBD2. The closer fit of TRBJ2-7 to the DNA end suggests the J call may be wrong. Germline CDR1 and CDR2: SQVTM and ANQGSEA. The CDR3 runs 15 residues. In DNA, the CDR3 is TGCAGCGTTTTACTAGCGGAGGGAGCAGACTACGAGCAGTACTTC. This encodes CSVLLAEGADYEQYF.

J is TRBJ1-2 and V is TRBV14; the D is unclear. CDR3 size: 15 residues. V gave up 0 bases and J gave up 4 bases, with 12 bases separating them. The germline gives CDR1 SGHDN, CDR2 FVKESK. The CDR3 reads CASSQDLEPVYGYTF. For the CDR3, the DNA is TGTGCCAGCAGCCAAGATTTGGAACCCGTCTATGGCTACACCTTC.

In this sample, this clonotype turned up many times. The J gene is TRBJ2-7, the V gene TRBV20-1; 8 bases map to TRBD2. The CDR3 length is 14 residues. Germline trimming cut 2 bases from V and 5 bases from J; bases unmatched to any gene: 8. The germline gives CDR1 DFQATT, CDR2 SNEGSKA (reference sequence). CDR3 residues: CSARSSGRSHEQYF. The CDR3 nucleotides are TGCAGTGCTAGATCCAGCGGGAGATCTCACGAGCAGTACTTC.

This clonotype has more than one count but fewer than ten. V is TRBV7-2 and J is TRBJ1-4, with D perhaps TRBD1 (6 bases). Trimming removed 5 bases at V and 2 bases at J, with 15 bases between. In germline, CDR1 is SGHTA, CDR2 FQGNSA. CDR3 length equals 16 residues. The CDR3 protein is CASSPPDRITNEKLFF. In DNA form, the CDR3 reads TGTGCCAGCAGCCCTCCAGACAGGATTACTAATGAAAAACTGTTTTTT.

This clonotype appeared a few times. The V and J genes are TRBV20-1 and TRBJ1-6; D unresolved. The CDR3 consists of 13 residues. Germline CDR1 and CDR2: DFQATT and SNEGSKA (reference sequence). V dropped 3 bases and J dropped 11 bases, with 14 bases sitting between them. The CDR3: CSASLKGRTPLHF. CDR3 DNA: TGCAGTGCTAGTCTTAAAGGGAGGACACCCCTCCACTTT.

This clonotype was detected only a few times. CDR3 nucleotide sequence: TGTGCCAGCAGTTTTACCGGGGAAAAACTGTTTTTT. This sequence encodes CASSFTGEKLFF. The chain uses TRBV12-3 or TRBV12-4 and TRBJ1-4; D is unclear. Trimming shortened V by 3 bases and J by 8 bases, and 7 bases separated the two germline ends. The CDR3 is made up of 12 amino acids.

This clonotype appeared many times. This sequence joins TRBV20-1 and TRBJ2-7; D possibly corresponds to TRBD2 (6 bases). This CDR3 is 14 amino acids long. Germline V gene data show CDR1 as DFQATT and CDR2 as SNEGSKA (reference sequence). The CDR3 nucleotides are TGCCCCCGCCCCCAATGGACTAAGGTCTACGAGCAGTACTTC. It codes for CPRPQWTKVYEQYF.

This clonotype came up a few times. V gene TRBV10-2 combines with J gene TRBJ2-5; 8 bases are a match to TRBD2. Germline assignment: CDR1 WSHSY and CDR2 SAAADI. Unmatched junction bases numbered 11, after V lost 9 bases and J lost 5 bases. This CDR3 spans 14 amino acids. The CDR3 sequence: CASSGSGSGETQYF. CDR3 DNA sequence: TGCGCCAGTAGCGGCAGCGGGAGTGGGGAGACCCAGTACTTC.

This clonotype showed up many times. The chain combines TRBV5-4 with TRBJ2-1, with a weak D call TRBD2 (6 bases). The CDR3 contains 16 residues. V gave up 4 bases and J gave up 6 bases, with 20 bases separating them. CDR1 is SGHNT and CDR2 is YYREEE in the germline V gene (reference sequence). CDR3 in DNA: TGTGCCAGCAGCCGCAGCGGGTTCGTGGTTGGCAATGAGCAGTTCTTC. Translated, it gives CASSRSGFVVGNEQFF.

This clonotype was seen once. V and J are TRBV29-1 and TRBJ2-5; TRBD2 might be the D (5 bases). CDR1 is SQVTM, CDR2 ANQGSEA, per germline. This CDR3 comprises 14 residues. V was pared by 7 bases and J by 1 base, with 16 bases between. The CDR3 DNA is TGCAGCGCTGAGAGGGTGGAAAGCCAAGAGACCCAGTACTTC. It encodes CSAERVESQETQYF.

V gene TRBV6-5 combines with J gene TRBJ2-2; 9 nucleotides align to TRBD2. V was clipped by 2 bases and J by 6 bases; unmatched bases: 10. Germline V gene data show CDR1 as MNHEY and CDR2 as SVGAGI. This CDR3 has 17 residues. In nucleotides, the CDR3 is TGTGCCAGCAGTTACGGATTAGCGGGAGAGTTTGCCGGGGAGCTGTTTTTT. Translated: CASSYGLAGEFAGELFF.

This clonotype was seen more than once but under ten times. J is TRBJ2-5 and V is TRBV20-1, with 7 bases lining up with TRBD1. Germline V gene data show CDR1 as DFQATT and CDR2 as SNEGSKA (reference sequence). V was clipped by 6 bases and J by 3 bases; unmatched bases: 13. The CDR3 loop spans 15 amino acids. The CDR3 coding sequence is TGCAGTGCAACCGCCCCGACAGGGATGGAAGAGACCCAGTACTTC. This codes for CSATAPTGMEETQYF.

Concerning this clonotype: With a much larger clone just one base away, this may be a read error. The chain links TRBV5-1 to TRBJ2-3; no definite D call. CDR3 length: 14 amino acids. Germline lookup yields CDR1 SGHRS and CDR2 YFSETQ. The CDR3 DNA is TGCGCCAACAGCTTGGCCTTAGGAGCAGATACGCAGTATTTT. Residues: CANSLALGADTQYF.

In DNA, the CDR3 is TGCGCCAGCAGCCAAACACTGAACCCCTACAATGAGCAGTTCTTC. This sequence encodes CASSQTLNPYNEQFF. The chain couples TRBV4-1 to TRBJ2-1; D is undetermined. The CDR3 covers 15 residues. V was trimmed by 2 bases and J by 2 bases, leaving 10 bases between them. The germline CDR1 and CDR2 sequences are MGHRA and YSYEKL.

This clonotype has at least ten counts. The chain has TRBV20-1 and TRBJ2-1; 11 nucleotides line up with TRBD2. V lost 2 bases to trimming and J lost 10 bases; unmatched junction nucleotides: 7. The CDR3 is 14 amino acids. CDR1 DFQATT and CDR2 SNEGSKA come from the germline V gene (reference sequence). CDR3 sequence (DNA): TGCAGTGCTAGATGGACTAGCGGGTGGGGGGAGCAGTTCTTC. Translated: CSARWTSGWGEQFF.

As regards this clonotype: It may be a read error: a sequence one base away is much more abundant. This rearrangement joins TRBV9 to TRBJ2-1, with 9 bases that match TRBD2. This CDR3 region has 14 residues. Germline trimming cut 3 bases from V and 5 bases from J; bases unmatched to any gene: 3. The germline gives CDR1 SGDLS, CDR2 YYNGEE. DNA for the CDR3: TGTGCCAGCAGCGCTAGCGGGACAGACAATGAGCAGTTCTTC. This sequence encodes CASSASGTDNEQFF.

This clonotype came up many times. The chain recombines TRBV10-3 with TRBJ1-2; D remains unclear. V lost 0 bases, J lost 1 base, and 9 bases lay in between. CDR1 and CDR2 (germline): ENHRY, SYGVKD. This CDR3 region has 15 residues. The CDR3 is CAISESLEVNYGYTF. The DNA of the CDR3 is TGTGCCATCAGTGAGTCTTTAGAGGTTAACTATGGCTACACCTTC.

Regarding this clonotype: A much larger clone lies a single base off, so this may be a read error. The rearrangement joins TRBV6-5 to TRBJ2-1; 8 nucleotides match TRBD1. Trimming cost V 6 bases and J 10 bases; bases outside gene matches: 11. Looked up from germline, CDR1 is MNHEY and CDR2 is SVGAGI. CDR3 size: 14 residues. Here the CDR3 DNA reads TGTGCCAGCAGCCCGGGACAGGCATGTGACGAGCAGTTCTTC. Translation gives CASSPGQACDEQFF.

About this clonotype itself: The junction does not match germline at one end; this may be a read error. The chain combines TRBV27 with TRBJ2-7; 8 bases fit TRBD2. Near its end, the DNA agrees better with TRBJ2-5, so the J call may be wrong. Germline V CDR1 and CDR2: MNHEY, SMNVEV (reference sequence). The CDR3 has 16 amino acids. The CDR3 DNA is TGTGCCAACAGTCCCAGACTAGCGCAGCCACAAGAGACCCAGTACTTC. Protein product: CANSPRLAQPQETQYF.

Note on this clonotype: This may be a read error: a much more frequent sequence differs by one nucleotide. The chain has TRBV29-1 and TRBJ2-1; no clear D. From germline, CDR1 is SQVTM and CDR2 ANQGSEA. This CDR3 spans 16 amino acids. V lost 5 bases and J 10 bases, leaving 27 bases between the germline ends. The CDR3 DNA reads as TGCAGCGTTAACATTGACCTGACCTACCCCAACTACGAGCAGTTCTTC. Translated, it gives CSVNIDLTYPNYEQFF.

The CDR3: CASSPTGRYQYNEQFF. The CDR3 nucleotides read TGTGCCAGCAGCCCAACAGGGAGATATCAATACAATGAGCAGTTCTTC. The genes are TRBV28 and TRBJ2-1; the D gene is possibly TRBD1 (6 bases). V lost 6 bases to trimming and J lost 4 bases, with 19 bases between them. From germline, CDR1 is MDHEN and CDR2 SYDVKM. There are 16 residues in the CDR3.

This clonotype was recorded a few times. The chain links TRBV20-1 to TRBJ1-1; D possibly corresponds to TRBD1 (5 bases). The CDR3 runs 13 residues. Looked up from germline, CDR1 is DFQATT and CDR2 is SNEGSKA (reference sequence). With 0 bases removed from V and 7 bases from J, the gap between germline ends came to 12 bases. CDR3 sequence reads: CSARDVGTVEAFF. The CDR3 DNA is TGCAGTGCTAGAGATGTGGGGACCGTTGAAGCTTTCTTT.

This clonotype was observed a few times. This may arise from a read error, as a much more abundant clone is one base away. The rearrangement uses TRBV7-6 and TRBJ2-7; D is unclear. Germline V lookup: CDR1 SGHVS, CDR2 FNYEAQ. This CDR3 comprises 13 residues. The CDR3 loop is CVSSLDSSYEQYF. The CDR3 coding sequence is TGTGTCAGCAGCTTAGACTCATCTTACGAGCAGTACTTC. The full variable domain, with the rest looked up from reference TRBV7-6 and TRBJ2-7, is GAGVSQSPRYKVTKRGQDVALRCDPISGHVSLYWYRQALGQGPEFLTYFNYEAQQDKSGLPNDRFSAERPEGSISTLTIQRTEQRDSAMYRCVSSLDSSYEQYFGPGTRLTVT.